The subject of this entry is one T cell receptor (beta chain). There is no known antigen for this receptor. It has no much larger one-base neighbor in the sample; base qualities were not kept. This sample is part of a study of immune characterization of retroperitoneal liposarcoma (dated by TCRdb to between 2018 and 2020). From cysteine to phenylalanine, the CDR3 is 15 amino acids long. The CDR3 DNA has 45 bases and is translated from base 1. V is trimmed back by 2 bases and J by 4 bases, and the junction contains 3 bases that no gene match accounts for. CDR1 and CDR2, per the germline V gene, are SGHDT and YYEEEE. Libraries came from PCR. Sequencer: NextSeq 500. TCRdb reanalyzed the raw reads on its own, using fastp at Q25 for trimming and MiXCR for clone calling, and kept in-frame beta chains. All rows with the same CDR3 protein become a single entry with the most common DNA and genes. The table for this sample lists roughly 9,300 distinct CDR3 sequences; over 35% of them were counted only once. The biggest ten clones account for around a quarter of the sample.

The sequence derives from a male donor with retroperitoneal liposarcoma. Recombination linked TRBV5-6 to TRBJ2-3; 11 of the junction bases match TRBD2. Sequenced material: tumor tissue. The CDR3 sequence is CASSFLAGGSDTQYF. The nucleotide sequence is given as TGTGCCAGCAGCTTCCTAGCGGGAGGCTCAGATACGCAGTATTTT.